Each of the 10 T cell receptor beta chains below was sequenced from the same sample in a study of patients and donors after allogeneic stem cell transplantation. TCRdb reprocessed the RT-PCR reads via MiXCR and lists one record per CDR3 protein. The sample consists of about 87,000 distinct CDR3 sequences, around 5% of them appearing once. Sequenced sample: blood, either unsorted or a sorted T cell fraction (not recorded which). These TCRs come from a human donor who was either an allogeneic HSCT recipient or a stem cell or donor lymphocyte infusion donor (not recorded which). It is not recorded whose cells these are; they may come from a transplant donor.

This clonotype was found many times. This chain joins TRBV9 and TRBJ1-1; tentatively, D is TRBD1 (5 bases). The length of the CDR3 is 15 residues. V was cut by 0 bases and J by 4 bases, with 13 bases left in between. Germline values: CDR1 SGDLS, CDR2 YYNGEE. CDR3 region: CASSVDPTGGTEAFF. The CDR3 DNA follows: TGTGCCAGCAGCGTAGACCCCACGGGGGGCACTGAAGCTTTCTTT.

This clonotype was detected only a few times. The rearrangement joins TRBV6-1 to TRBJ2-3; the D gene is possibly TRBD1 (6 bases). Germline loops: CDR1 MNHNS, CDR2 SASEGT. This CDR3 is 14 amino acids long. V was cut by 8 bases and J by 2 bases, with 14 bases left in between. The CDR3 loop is CASFARGTTDTQYF. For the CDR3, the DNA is TGTGCCAGCTTTGCGAGGGGGACCACAGATACGCAGTATTTT.

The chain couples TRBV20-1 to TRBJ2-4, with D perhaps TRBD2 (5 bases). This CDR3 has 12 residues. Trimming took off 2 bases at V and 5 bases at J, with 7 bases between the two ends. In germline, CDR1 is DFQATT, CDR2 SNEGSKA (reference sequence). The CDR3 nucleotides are TGCAGTGCTAGAACCGGGGAAAACATTCAGTACTTC. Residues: CSARTGENIQYF.

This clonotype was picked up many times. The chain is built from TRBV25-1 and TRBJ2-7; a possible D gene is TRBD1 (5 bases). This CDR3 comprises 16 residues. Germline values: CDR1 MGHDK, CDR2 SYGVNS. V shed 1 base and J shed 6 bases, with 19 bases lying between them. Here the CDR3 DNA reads TGTGCCAGCAGTGAATTTTTCTTAGGGGATAGGGGCGAGCAGTACTTC. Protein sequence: CASSEFFLGDRGEQYF.

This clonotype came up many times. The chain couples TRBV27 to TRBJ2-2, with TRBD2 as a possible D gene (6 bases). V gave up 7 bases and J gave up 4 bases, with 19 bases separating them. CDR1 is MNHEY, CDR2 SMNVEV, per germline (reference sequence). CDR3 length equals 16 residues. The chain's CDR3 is CASIPLGGGSTGELFF. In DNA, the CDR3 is TGTGCCAGCATCCCCTTGGGTGGAGGGTCCACCGGGGAGCTGTTTTTT.

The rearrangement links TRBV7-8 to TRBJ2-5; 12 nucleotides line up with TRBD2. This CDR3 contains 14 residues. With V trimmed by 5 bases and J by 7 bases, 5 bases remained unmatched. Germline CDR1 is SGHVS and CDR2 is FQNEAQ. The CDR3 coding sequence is TGTGCCAGCAGCCCTTCACTAGCGGGGGGGACCCAGTACTTC. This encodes CASSPSLAGGTQYF.

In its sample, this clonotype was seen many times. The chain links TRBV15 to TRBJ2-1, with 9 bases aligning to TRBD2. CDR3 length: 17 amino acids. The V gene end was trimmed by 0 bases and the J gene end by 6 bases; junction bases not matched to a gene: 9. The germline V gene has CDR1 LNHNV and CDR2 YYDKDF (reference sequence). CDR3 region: CATSRDVLASGINEQFF. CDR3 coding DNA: TGTGCCACCAGCAGAGACGTTTTGGCTAGCGGGATCAATGAGCAGTTCTTC.

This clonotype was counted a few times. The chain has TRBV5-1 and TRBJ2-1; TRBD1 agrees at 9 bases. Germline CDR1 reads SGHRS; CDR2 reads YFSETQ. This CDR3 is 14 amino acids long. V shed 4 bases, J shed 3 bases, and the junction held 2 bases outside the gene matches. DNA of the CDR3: TGCGCCAGCAGCCCGGGACAGGGCTACAATGAGCAGTTCTTC. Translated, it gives CASSPGQGYNEQFF.

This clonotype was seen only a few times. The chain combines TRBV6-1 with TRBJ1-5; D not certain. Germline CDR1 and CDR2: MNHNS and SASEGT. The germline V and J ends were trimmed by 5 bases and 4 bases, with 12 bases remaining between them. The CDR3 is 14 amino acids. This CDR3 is CASSPSGPNQPQHF. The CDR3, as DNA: TGTGCCAGCAGTCCCTCGGGTCCTAATCAGCCCCAGCATTTT.

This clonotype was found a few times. The CDR3 protein is CASGSGTGFTDTQYF. CDR3 bases: TGTGCTAGTGGCTCCGGGACAGGGTTCACAGATACGCAGTATTTT. This chain joins TRBV12-5 and TRBJ2-3; 9 positions agree with TRBD1. V lost 6 bases to trimming and J lost 2 bases; unmatched junction nucleotides: 6. The V gene's germline CDR1 is LGHNT and CDR2 FRNRAP. The CDR3 covers 15 residues.